The rows below give T cell receptor beta chains drawn from one sample of a study of blood T cell repertoires in COVID-19. TCRdb keeps only in-frame clones here, not all; method: immunoSEQ multiplex PCR. This sample has 200,000 or so clones; about 88% occur once, and the top ten carry just over 2.5%. The sequencing input was PBMCs or T cells enriched from blood (not recorded which). The receptors were sampled from a woman in her twenties or thirties who had recovered from COVID-19. Both conserved end residues are part of each CDR3. D genes are given only for firm matches. Clone size is given for some rows only: seen once, a few or many times, or a class if the clone is expanded.

TRBD1,-,TRBV11-2,16,TRBJ2-7,CASSLGTGQGTYEQYF,TGTGCCAGCAGCTTAGGGACGGGACAGGGGACCTACGAGCAGTACTTC
-,-,TRBV7-3,13,TRBJ2-7,CASSFEGGREQYF,TGTGCCAGCAGCTTCGAGGGAGGCAGAGAGCAGTACTTC
TRBD1,-,TRBV28,13,TRBJ2-5,CASSLRGQETQYF,TGTGCCAGCAGTTTGAGGGGGCAGGAGACCCAGTACTTC
-,-,TRBV28,14,TRBJ1-2,CASSSDPGSYGYTF,TGTGCCAGCAGCTCCGACCCGGGATCCTATGGCTACACCTTC
-,-,TRBV11-3,13,TRBJ2-1,CASSLDPNGQQFF,TGTGCCAGCAGCTTAGATCCCAATGGCCAGCAGTTCTTC
-,-,TRBV19,15,TRBJ1-6,CASSSKDKASSPLHF,TGTGCCAGTAGTTCGAAGGACAAGGCGAGCTCACCCCTCCACTTT
-,-,TRBV18,15,TRBJ1-5,CASSPSPGNNQPQHF,TGTGCCAGCTCACCCAGCCCAGGGAACAATCAGCCCCAGCATTTT
-,-,TRBV2,13,TRBJ1-3,CASRWTAGNTIYF,TGTGCCAGCAGATGGACAGCTGGAAACACCATATATTTT
TRBD2,-,TRBV2,12,TRBJ2-1,CASSGGGNEQFF,TGTGCCAGCAGTGGGGGAGGGAATGAGCAGTTCTTC
TRBD2,-,TRBV4-3,15,TRBJ2-5,CASSRSGGVGETQYF,TGCGCCAGCAGCCGCAGCGGGGGAGTAGGCGAGACCCAGTACTTC
-,-,TRBV14,13,TRBJ2-5,CASSQVQKETQYF,TGTGCCAGCAGCCAAGTTCAAAAAGAGACCCAGTACTTC
-,-,TRBV4-1,13,TRBJ1-2,CASSQDLGDSYTF,TGCGCCAGCAGCCAAGATCTAGGGGACAGCTACACCTTC
TRBD2,few,TRBV5-8,15,TRBJ2-1,CASSLEGRGGDEQFF,TGTGCCAGCAGCTTGGAAGGGCGGGGGGGCGATGAGCAGTTCTTC
-,-,TRBV4-2,15,TRBJ2-2,CASSQDYWNTGELFF,TGTGCCAGCAGCCAAGATTATTGGAACACCGGGGAGCTGTTTTTT
-,once,TRBV2,14,TRBJ2-2,CASIGGTNTGELFF,TGTGCCAGCATTGGCGGTACGAACACCGGGGAGCTGTTTTTT
-,-,TRBV19,12,TRBJ1-2,CASMGGARGYTF,TGTGCCAGTATGGGGGGGGCGAGAGGCTACACCTTC